This T cell receptor beta chain was sequenced during a study of blood T cell repertoires in COVID-19. Libraries were prepared by immunoSEQ multiplex PCR; TCRdb keeps only in-frame clonotypes and omits some of them. Of 250,000 to 400,000 clones listed, approximately 88% were seen once; the top ten hold 1.5% to 2%. The germline V gene has CDR1 SGHNT and CDR2 YYREEE (reference sequence). Trimming pared 4 bases from V and 6 bases from J, leaving 16 bases between. This CDR3 comprises 15 residues. Source material: peripheral blood. The chain has TRBV5-4 and TRBJ1-4; D is possibly TRBD1 (5 bases). The receptor comes from a woman in her twenties or thirties with COVID-19, enrolled during active disease. CDR3 amino acids: CASSLNAGGDEKLFF. CDR3 nucleotide sequence: TGTGCCAGCAGCCTCAACGCCGGGGGGGATGAAAAACTGTTTTTT.